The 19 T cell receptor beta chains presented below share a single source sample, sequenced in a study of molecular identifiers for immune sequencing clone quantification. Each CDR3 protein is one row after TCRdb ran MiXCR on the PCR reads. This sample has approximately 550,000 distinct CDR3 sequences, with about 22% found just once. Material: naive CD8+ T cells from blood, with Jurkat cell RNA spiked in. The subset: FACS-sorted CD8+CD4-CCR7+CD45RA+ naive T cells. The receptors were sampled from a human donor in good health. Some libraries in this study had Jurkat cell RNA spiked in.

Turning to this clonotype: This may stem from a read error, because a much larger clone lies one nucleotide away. CDR3 nucleotide sequence: TGTGCCGGCAGCTTAATCGGCGGGGGGGCCTACGAGCAGTACTTC. Protein: CAGSLIGGGAYEQYF. V gene TRBV7-9 combines with J gene TRBJ2-7; 9 nucleotides match TRBD2. Germline CDR1 and CDR2: SEHNR and FQNEAQ (reference sequence). The CDR3 consists of 15 residues.

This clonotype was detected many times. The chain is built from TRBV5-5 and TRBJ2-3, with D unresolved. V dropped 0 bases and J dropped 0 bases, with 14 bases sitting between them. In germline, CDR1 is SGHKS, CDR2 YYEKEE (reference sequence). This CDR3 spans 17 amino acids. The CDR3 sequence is CASSLVWRQASTDTQYF. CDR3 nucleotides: TGTGCCAGCAGCTTGGTGTGGAGACAAGCTAGCACAGATACGCAGTATTTT.

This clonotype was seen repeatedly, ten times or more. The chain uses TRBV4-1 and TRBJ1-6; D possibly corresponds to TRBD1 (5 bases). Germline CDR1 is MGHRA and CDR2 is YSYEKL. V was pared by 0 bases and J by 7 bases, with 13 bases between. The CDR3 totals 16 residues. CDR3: CASSQDLIRANSPLHF. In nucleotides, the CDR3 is TGCGCCAGCAGCCAAGATCTGATCAGGGCGAATTCACCCCTCCACTTT.

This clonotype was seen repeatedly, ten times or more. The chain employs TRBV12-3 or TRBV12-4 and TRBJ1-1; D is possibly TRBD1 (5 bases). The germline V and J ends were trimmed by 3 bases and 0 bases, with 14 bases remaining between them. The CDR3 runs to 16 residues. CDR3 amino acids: CASSLLGVGMNTEAFF. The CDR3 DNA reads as TGTGCCAGCAGTTTGCTGGGGGTCGGGATGAACACTGAAGCTTTCTTT.

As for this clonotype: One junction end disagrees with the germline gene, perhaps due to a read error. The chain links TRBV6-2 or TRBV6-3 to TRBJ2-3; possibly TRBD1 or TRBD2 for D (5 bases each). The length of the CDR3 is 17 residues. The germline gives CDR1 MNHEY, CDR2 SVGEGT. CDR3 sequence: CASSYSFILPSTGTQYF. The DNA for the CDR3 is TGTGCCAGCAGTTACTCTTTCATCCTACCTAGCACAGGTACGCAGTATTTT.

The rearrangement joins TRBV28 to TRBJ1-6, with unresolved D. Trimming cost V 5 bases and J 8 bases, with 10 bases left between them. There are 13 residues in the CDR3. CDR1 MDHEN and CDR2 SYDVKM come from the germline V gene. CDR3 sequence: CASSPRTYSPLHF. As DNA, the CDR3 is TGTGCCAGCAGTCCGAGGACCTATTCACCCCTCCACTTT.

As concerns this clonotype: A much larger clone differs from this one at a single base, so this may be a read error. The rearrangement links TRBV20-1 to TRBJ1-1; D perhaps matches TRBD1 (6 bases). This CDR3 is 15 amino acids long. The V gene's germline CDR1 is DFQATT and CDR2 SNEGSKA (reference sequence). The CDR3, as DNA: TGCAGTGCTAGTCATCCGGGGGCGCGGAACACTGAAGCTCTCTTT. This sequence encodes CSASHPGARNTEALF.

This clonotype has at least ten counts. DNA of the CDR3: TGTGCCAGCAGCCAATTCGCCGCTGGCATTCAGTACTTC. Protein sequence: CASSQFAAGIQYF. This chain links TRBV14 with TRBJ2-4; D is undetermined. Germline CDR1 is SGHDN and CDR2 is FVKESK. V was trimmed by 2 bases and J by 9 bases, leaving 11 bases between them. CDR3 size: 13 residues.

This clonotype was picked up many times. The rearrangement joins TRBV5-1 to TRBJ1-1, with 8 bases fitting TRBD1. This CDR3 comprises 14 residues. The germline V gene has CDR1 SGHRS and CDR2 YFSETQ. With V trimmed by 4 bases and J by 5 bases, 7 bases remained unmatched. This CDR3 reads CASSAGQGITEAFF. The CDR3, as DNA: TGCGCCAGCAGCGCCGGACAGGGTATTACTGAAGCTTTCTTT.

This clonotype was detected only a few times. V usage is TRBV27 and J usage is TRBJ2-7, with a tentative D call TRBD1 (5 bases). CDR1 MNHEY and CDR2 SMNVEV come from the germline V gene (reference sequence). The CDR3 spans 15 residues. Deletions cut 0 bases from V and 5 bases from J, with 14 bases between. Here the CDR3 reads CASSLSITRAHEQYF. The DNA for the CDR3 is TGTGCCAGCAGTTTATCGATAACCAGGGCACACGAGCAGTACTTC.

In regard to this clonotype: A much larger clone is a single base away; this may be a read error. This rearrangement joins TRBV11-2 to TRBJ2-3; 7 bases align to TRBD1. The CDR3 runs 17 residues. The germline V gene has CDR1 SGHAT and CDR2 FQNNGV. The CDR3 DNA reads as TGTACCAGCAGCTTAGGCCTAAGACAGGGACGTTGGGATACGCAGTATTTT. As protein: CTSSLGLRQGRWDTQYF.

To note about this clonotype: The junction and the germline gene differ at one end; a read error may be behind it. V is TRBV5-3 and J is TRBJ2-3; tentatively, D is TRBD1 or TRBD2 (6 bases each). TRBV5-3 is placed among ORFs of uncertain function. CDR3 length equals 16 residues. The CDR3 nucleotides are TGTGCCAGCAGCGGCCGGGACACAACTAGCACAGATACGCAGTGTTTT. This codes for CASSGRDTTSTDTQCF.

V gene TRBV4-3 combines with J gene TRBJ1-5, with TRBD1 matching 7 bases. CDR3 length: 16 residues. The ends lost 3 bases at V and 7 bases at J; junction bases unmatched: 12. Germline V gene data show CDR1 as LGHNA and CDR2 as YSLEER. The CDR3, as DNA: TGCGCCAGCAGCCAGACCACAGGGGAAGAACCCCAGCCCCAGCATTTT. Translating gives CASSQTTGEEPQPQHF.

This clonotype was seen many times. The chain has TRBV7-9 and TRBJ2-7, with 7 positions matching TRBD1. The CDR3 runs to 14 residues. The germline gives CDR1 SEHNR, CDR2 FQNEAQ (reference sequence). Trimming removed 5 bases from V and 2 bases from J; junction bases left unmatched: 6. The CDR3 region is CASSHRDRAYEQYF. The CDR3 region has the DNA TGTGCCAGCAGCCACCGGGACAGAGCCTACGAGCAGTACTTC.

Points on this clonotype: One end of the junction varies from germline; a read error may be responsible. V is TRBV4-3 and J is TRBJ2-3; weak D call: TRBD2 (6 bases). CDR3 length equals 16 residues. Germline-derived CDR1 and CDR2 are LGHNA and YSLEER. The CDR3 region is CASSQDRESSTDTLYF. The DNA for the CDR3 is TGCGCCAGCAGCCAAGATCGGGAGTCGAGCACAGATACGCTGTATTTT.

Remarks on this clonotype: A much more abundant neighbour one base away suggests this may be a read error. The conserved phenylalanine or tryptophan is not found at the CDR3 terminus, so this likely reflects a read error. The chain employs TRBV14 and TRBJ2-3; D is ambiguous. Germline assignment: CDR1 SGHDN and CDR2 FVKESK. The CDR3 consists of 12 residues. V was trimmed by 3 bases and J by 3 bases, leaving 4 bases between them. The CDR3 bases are TGTGCCAGCAGCCAGTTTACAGATACGCAGTATTCT. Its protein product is CASSQFTDTQYS.

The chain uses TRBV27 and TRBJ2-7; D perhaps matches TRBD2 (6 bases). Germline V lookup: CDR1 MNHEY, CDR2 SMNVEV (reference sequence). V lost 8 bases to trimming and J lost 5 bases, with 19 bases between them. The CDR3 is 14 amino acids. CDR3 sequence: CASRGLGAAHEQYF. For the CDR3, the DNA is TGTGCCAGCCGGGGGTTAGGGGCTGCCCACGAGCAGTACTTC.

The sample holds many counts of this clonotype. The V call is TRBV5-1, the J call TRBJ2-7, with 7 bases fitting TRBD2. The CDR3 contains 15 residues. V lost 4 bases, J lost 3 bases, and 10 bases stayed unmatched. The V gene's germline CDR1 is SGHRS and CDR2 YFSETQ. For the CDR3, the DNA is TGCGCCAGCAGCCCCGTCAAGAGCGGGATCTACGAGCAGTACTTC. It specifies CASSPVKSGIYEQYF.

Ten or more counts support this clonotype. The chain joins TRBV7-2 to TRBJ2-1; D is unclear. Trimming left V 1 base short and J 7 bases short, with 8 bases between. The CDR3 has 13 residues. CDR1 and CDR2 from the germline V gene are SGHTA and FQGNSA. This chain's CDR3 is CASSLGSANEQFF. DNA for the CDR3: TGTGCCAGCAGCTTAGGTTCAGCTAATGAGCAGTTCTTC. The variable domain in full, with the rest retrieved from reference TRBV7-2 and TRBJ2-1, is GAGVSQSPSNKVTEKGKDVELRCDPISGHTALYWYRQSLGQGLEFLIYFQGNSAPDKSGLPSDRFSAERTGGSVSTLTIQRTQQEDSAVYLCASSLGSANEQFFGPGTRLTVL.